A selection of T cell receptor beta chains follows, all from one sample in a study of shared clonotypes between healthy human individuals. Method: immunoSEQ multiplex PCR; TCRdb's copy keeps in-frame clones and lacks some. The table lists around 240,000 clones, about 69% of them singletons, with 11% in the top ten. Material: memory CD4+ T cells sorted from blood. The receptors were gathered from a young man in good health. CDR3s include the opening cysteine and the closing phenylalanine or tryptophan. A D gene is named only where the DNA matches it firmly. Where a row states a size, it is once, few, many or the class of an expanded clone; other rows omit it.

J | D | V | size | CDR3 | DNA
TRBJ2-1 | TRBD1 | TRBV15 | NA | CATSVRTGPTNEQFF | TGTGCCACCAGCGTCCGGACAGGACCGACAAATGAGCAGTTCTTC
TRBJ1-5 | TRBD1 | TRBV10-2 | NA | CASSVTQGGGQPQHF | TGCGCCAGCAGTGTAACACAGGGGGGAGGTCAGCCCCAGCATTTT
TRBJ1-2 | NA | TRBV20-1 | NA | CSALGLYGYTF | TGCAGTGCTCTCGGATTGTATGGCTACACCTTC
TRBJ2-4 | TRBD2 | TRBV9 | NA | CASSSRLAGLSPLAKNIQYF | TGTGCCAGCAGCTCTCGTCTAGCGGGACTTTCACCCCTAGCCAAAAACATTCAGTACTTC
TRBJ1-1 | NA | TRBV5-4 | many | CASSLDDMLAEAFF | TGTGCCAGCAGCTTAGATGACATGCTCGCTGAAGCTTTCTTT
TRBJ1-1 | NA | TRBV19 | NA | CASRSAVVGTEAFF | TGTGCCAGTAGATCCGCCGTGGTCGGGACTGAAGCTTTCTTT
TRBJ2-7 | TRBD2 | TRBV28 | many | CASSPPGLPYEQYF | TGTGCCAGCAGTCCACCGGGACTACCCTACGAGCAGTACTTC
TRBJ2-2 | NA | TRBV18 | NA | CASSPRTNTGELFF | TGTGCCAGCTCACCCCGGACCAACACCGGGGAGCTGTTTTTT
TRBJ2-1 | NA | TRBV18 | many | CASKTGSYNEQFF | TGTGCCAGCAAAACCGGGTCCTACAATGAGCAGTTCTTC
TRBJ1-5 | NA | TRBV7-2 | NA | CASSLPTSQPQHF | TGTGCCAGCAGTCTACCGACGAGTCAGCCCCAGCATTTT
TRBJ2-1 | NA | TRBV27 | NA | CASSSWGEQFF | TGTGCCAGCAGTTCTTGGGGTGAGCAGTTCTTC
TRBJ1-4 | NA | TRBV18 | once | CASSPAATNEKLFF | TGTGCCAGCTCCCCAGCAGCAACTAATGAAAAACTGTTTTTT
TRBJ1-3 | NA | TRBV5-5 | NA | CASSLAEGLTIYF | TGTGCCAGCAGCTTGGCGGAAGGACTTACCATATATTTT
TRBJ2-2 | TRBD2 | TRBV10-2 | NA | CASRTSGSRGELFF | TGCGCCAGTCGGACTAGCGGGAGTAGGGGGGAGCTGTTTTTT
TRBJ2-4 | NA | TRBV28 | NA | CASSGTLAKNIQYF | TGTGCCAGCAGTGGGACATTAGCCAAAAACATTCAGTACTTC
TRBJ2-7 | TRBD1 | TRBV6-6 | NA | CASSYSGTGLEQYF | TGTGCCAGCAGTTACTCCGGGACAGGGCTCGAGCAGTACTTC
TRBJ2-6 | NA | TRBV6-4 | NA | CASSVVAGTGWPGANVLTF | TGTGCCAGCAGTGTAGTAGCGGGGACAGGGTGGCCTGGGGCCAACGTCCTGACTTTC
TRBJ1-2 | NA | TRBV30 | NA | CAWRFSYGYTF | TGTGCCTGGAGGTTCAGTTATGGCTACACCTTC
TRBJ1-2 | NA | TRBV28 | NA | CASSLGSVVAGYTF | TGTGCCAGCAGTTTAGGCTCGGTGGTGGCTGGCTACACCTTC
TRBJ2-3 | NA | TRBV18 | NA | CASSPYAESVTDTQYF | TGTGCCAGCTCACCCTACGCGGAGTCGGTCACAGATACGCAGTATTTT
TRBJ1-1 | NA | TRBV6-1 | many | CASSGGRAHTEAFF | TGTGCCAGCAGTGGGGGACGAGCGCACACTGAAGCTTTCTTT
TRBJ2-7 | NA | TRBV2 | NA | CASSEIGFREQYF | TGTGCCAGCAGTGAAATAGGGTTTCGGGAGCAGTACTTC
TRBJ2-3 | NA | TRBV28 | NA | CASSPSGTDTQYF | TGTGCCAGCAGCCCTTCCGGCACAGATACGCAGTATTTT
TRBJ2-7 | TRBD1 | TRBV6-5 | NA | CASGYRGQEQQYF | TGTGCCAGCGGTTACAGGGGGCAGGAGCAGCAGTACTTC
TRBJ2-1 | TRBD2 | TRBV28 | NA | CASSLTSGRAFFQFF | TGTGCCAGCAGTTTGACTAGCGGGAGGGCCTTTTTCCAGTTCTTC
TRBJ1-2 | TRBD1 | TRBV4-1 | NA | CASSRLTGTGAYGYTF | TGCGCCAGCAGCCGATTAACAGGGACAGGGGCCTATGGCTACACCTTC
TRBJ1-1 | TRBD1 | TRBV5-5 | few | CASSFDRAPTEAFF | TGTGCCAGCAGCTTCGACAGGGCCCCCACTGAAGCTTTCTTT
TRBJ2-5 | TRBD2 | TRBV2 | NA | CASSEGGWDYRKETQYF | TGTGCCAGCAGTGAAGGGGGATGGGACTACAGGAAAGAGACCCAGTACTTC
TRBJ2-1 | TRBD1 | TRBV25-1 | NA | CASSEGTGYHNEQFF | TGTGCCAGCAGTGAAGGGACAGGGTACCACAATGAGCAGTTCTTC
TRBJ2-7 | NA | TRBV28 | NA | CASSRLAYEQYF | TGTGCCAGCAGCAGACTAGCCTACGAGCAGTACTTC
TRBJ2-7 | NA | TRBV5-1 | NA | CASGLWDEHYEQYF | TGCGCCAGCGGGCTTTGGGACGAACACTACGAGCAGTACTTC
TRBJ1-5 | NA | TRBV2 | NA | CASAPRGDQPQHF | TGTGCCAGCGCCCCGCGTGGGGATCAGCCCCAGCATTTT
TRBJ2-1 | TRBD2 | TRBV28 | NA | CASTKAGNYNEQFF | TGTGCCAGCACCAAAGCGGGGAACTACAATGAGCAGTTCTTC
TRBJ2-5 | TRBD2 | TRBV19 | NA | CASSIWTSGTQETQYF | TGTGCCAGTAGTATTTGGACTAGCGGGACCCAAGAGACCCAGTACTTC
TRBJ2-2 | NA | TRBV6-4 | NA | CASSEGDTGELFF | TGTGCCAGCAGTGAGGGGGACACCGGGGAGCTGTTTTTT
TRBJ1-2 | NA | TRBV7-9 | few | CASSLEGNGYTF | TGTGCCAGCAGCCTAGAGGGGAATGGCTACACCTTC
TRBJ2-7 | TRBD1 | TRBV28 | NA | CASRRAGGSYEQYF | TGTGCCAGTAGGCGGGCAGGGGGCTCGTACGAGCAGTACTTC
TRBJ1-4 | TRBD1 | TRBV5-1 | NA | CASSLGDRGGEKLFF | TGCGCCAGCAGCTTGGGGGACAGGGGGGGAGAAAAACTGTTTTTT
TRBJ1-1 | NA | TRBV5-4 | many | CASSVGTLSNTEAFF | TGTGCCAGCAGCGTAGGGACGCTGTCGAACACTGAAGCTTTCTTT
TRBJ2-7 | NA | TRBV6-5 | NA | CASSKDSWSSYEQYF | TGTGCCAGCAGCAAAGACAGTTGGAGCTCCTACGAGCAGTACTTC
TRBJ2-1 | TRBD1 | TRBV7-9 | once | CASSYRGGYNEQFF | TGTGCCAGCAGCTACAGGGGTGGCTACAATGAGCAGTTCTTC
TRBJ2-2 | NA | TRBV7-2 | NA | CASSYSPDSTGELFF | TGTGCCAGCAGTTATAGTCCGGACTCCACCGGGGAGCTGTTTTTT
TRBJ2-5 | NA | TRBV7-2 | NA | CASSLFGLDQETQYF | TGTGCCAGCAGCTTATTTGGCCTGGATCAAGAGACCCAGTACTTC
TRBJ1-5 | TRBD1 | TRBV6-1 | NA | CASSERRQGKSNQPQHF | TGTGCCAGCAGTGAACGACGACAGGGTAAAAGCAATCAGCCCCAGCATTTT
TRBJ2-7 | TRBD1 | TRBV25-1 | NA | CASSGGQAYEQYF | TGTGCCAGCAGTGGCGGACAGGCCTACGAGCAGTACTTC
TRBJ1-2 | NA | TRBV5-1 | many | CASSLSGSGYGYTF | TGCGCCAGCAGCTTGAGTGGGTCTGGCTATGGCTACACCTTC
TRBJ1-1 | NA | TRBV28 | NA | CASSPLGTEAFF | TGTGCCAGCAGTCCCCTGGGCACTGAAGCTTTCTTT
TRBJ2-7 | TRBD1 | TRBV11-2 | NA | CASSLLTGGDEQYF | TGTGCCAGCAGCTTACTGACAGGGGGCGACGAGCAGTACTTC
TRBJ2-5 | TRBD2 | TRBV5-4 | few | CASSSPSGSQETQYF | TGTGCCAGCAGCTCTCCAAGCGGGAGCCAAGAGACCCAGTACTTC
TRBJ2-2 | NA | TRBV18 | once | CASSPLMSTGRTGELFF | TGTGCCAGCTCACCACTTATGAGCACAGGGCGGACCGGGGAGCTGTTTTTT
TRBJ2-5 | NA | TRBV4-1 | NA | CASSQVSSQETQYF | TGCGCCAGCAGCCAAGTCTCCAGCCAAGAGACCCAGTACTTC
TRBJ2-1 | NA | TRBV19 | NA | CASSTPEERDKSEQFF | TGTGCCAGTAGTACCCCCGAGGAGAGAGACAAAAGTGAGCAGTTCTTC
TRBJ1-2 | NA | TRBV5-1 | NA | CASSPYRGAGGYTF | TGCGCCAGCAGCCCCTACCGGGGGGCCGGCGGCTACACCTTC
TRBJ2-3 | NA | TRBV2 | NA | CASRGTRDTQYF | TGTGCCAGCAGAGGGACCCGAGATACGCAGTATTTT